This paragraph reports one T cell receptor (beta chain). Clones were sequenced by immunoSEQ multiplex PCR, and TCRdb holds only the in-frame ones, with some missing. The profile shows tens of thousands of clones, roughly four fifths of them singletons. The CDR3 length is 14 residues. V lost 7 bases and J lost 0; bases outside the gene matches: 9. Per germline, CDR1 SQVTM and CDR2 ANQGSEA. The data stem from a study of technical replicates of blood from a few donors. J is TRBJ2-7 and V is TRBV29-1, with TRBD2 matching 7 bases. The material sequenced was PBMCs. This receptor was obtained from a human donor in good health. Some clones in this sample may be carry-over from other donors' samples. CDR3 DNA sequence: TGCAGCGCCGGCGGGAGCGAAAGCTCCTACGAGCAGTACTTC. Protein: CSAGGSESSYEQYF.